This entry describes one TCR beta chain. This record belongs to a study of blood T cell repertoires in COVID-19. Study details: The cDNA or gDNA used as material had been derived from T cells, B-cell-depleted T cells, or PBMCs.

CDR1 is SGHDT, CDR2 YYEEEE, per germline. The CDR3 spans 15 residues. Trimming shortened V by 4 bases and J by 7 bases, and 17 bases separated the two germline ends. Method: immunoSEQ multiplex PCR; TCRdb's copy keeps in-frame clones and lacks some. Here the sample spans 72,000 or so clones, over 70% being singletons. The receptor was isolated from a man over 45 with active COVID-19. Sequenced material: peripheral blood. The rearrangement links TRBV5-6 to TRBJ1-4; D perhaps matches TRBD1 (6 bases). CDR3 protein: CASSPSWGRGEKLFF. CDR3 coding DNA: TGTGCCAGCAGCCCCTCTTGGGGGCGAGGTGAAAAACTGTTTTTT.